These 11 T cell receptor beta chains originate from one sample sequenced in a study of OX40 agonist ivuxolimab in advanced cancers. TCRdb's table, derived via immunoSEQ multiplex PCR, lists solely in-frame clones and lacks some. Found here are roughly 40,000 clones, 91% of them singletons; the top ten hold around 31%. Sequencing was performed on CD4+ or CD8+ T cells sorted from blood, taken in a trial of the OX40 agonist ivuxolimab. Receptors were obtained from an adult with an advanced solid tumor such as melanoma, head and neck, liver or kidney cancer.

The V and J genes are TRBV10-3 and TRBJ1-6; TRBD1 matches 7 bases. CDR1 and CDR2 from the germline V gene are ENHRY and SYGVKD. The CDR3 is 16 amino acids. V dropped 6 bases and J dropped 7; count of bases not matched to a gene: 12. The CDR3 DNA sequence: TGTGCCATCAGCGATCCCGGACAGGCCCTGAATTCACCCCTCCACTTT. Encoded protein: CAISDPGQALNSPLHF.

This chain links TRBV13 with TRBJ2-1; no reliable D call. The CDR3 consists of 15 residues. Looked up from germline, CDR1 is PRHDT and CDR2 is FYEKMQ (reference sequence). V was clipped by 5 bases and J by 8 bases, with 19 bases between them. The CDR3 nucleotides are TGTGCCAGCAGCGAAAGGACCTCCCCTAGGGATGAGCAGTTCTTC. It yields the protein CASSERTSPRDEQFF.

This sequence joins TRBV9 and TRBJ2-3; the match to TRBD2 covers 11 bases. CDR1 and CDR2 from the germline V gene are SGDLS and YYNGEE. J was trimmed by 1 base and V by 3 bases; bases with no gene match: 1. This CDR3 is 15 amino acids long. This chain's CDR3 is CASSAGLAGTDTQYF. CDR3 nucleotides: TGTGCCAGCAGCGCGGGACTAGCGGGCACAGATACGCAGTATTTT. Variable domain in full (rest from reference TRBV9 and TRBJ2-3): DSGVTQTPKHLITATGQRVTLRCSPRSGDLSVYWYQQSLDQGLQFLIQYYNGEERAKGNILERFSAQQFPDLHSELNLSSLELGDSALYFCASSAGLAGTDTQYFGPGTRLTVL.

The chain links TRBV10-1 to TRBJ2-1; D might be TRBD1 or TRBD2, each matching 6 bases. Germline CDR1 is WNHNN and CDR2 is SYGVQD (reference sequence). The germline V and J ends were trimmed by 4 bases and 1 base, with 11 bases remaining between them. CDR3 length: 15 residues. For the CDR3, the DNA is TGCGCCAGCAGTGCGGAGGGGGTTTCCTACAATGAGCAGTTCTTC. Protein product: CASSAEGVSYNEQFF.

Here the CDR3 reads CASSLYRTDSYNEQFF. CDR3 nucleotides: TGTGCCAGCAGCTTATACCGGACAGATTCCTACAATGAGCAGTTCTTC. This chain joins TRBV7-6 and TRBJ2-1; D may be TRBD1 (6 bases). V gave up 2 bases and J gave up 1 base, with 12 bases separating them. The CDR3 extends over 16 amino acids. Germline-derived CDR1 and CDR2 are SGHVS and FNYEAQ. Full variable domain (rest looked up from reference TRBV7-6 and TRBJ2-1): GAGVSQSPRYKVTKRGQDVALRCDPISGHVSLYWYRQALGQGPEFLTYFNYEAQQDKSGLPNDRFSAERPEGSISTLTIQRTEQRDSAMYRCASSLYRTDSYNEQFFGPGTRLTVL.

This clone was seen only a few times. The chain couples TRBV4-1 to TRBJ1-1; D might be TRBD1 (5 bases). V lost 0 bases and J 1 base, leaving 9 bases between the germline ends. The V gene's germline CDR1 is MGHRA and CDR2 YSYEKL. This CDR3 contains 15 residues. CDR3 residues: CASSQDPGQNTEAFF. In DNA, the CDR3 is TGCGCCAGCAGCCAAGACCCCGGACAGAACACTGAAGCTTTCTTT.

This chain joins TRBV10-3 and TRBJ2-1; no firm D call. The germline CDR1 and CDR2 sequences are ENHRY and SYGVKD. The V end was cut by 10 bases, the J end by 7 bases, with 8 bases between. This CDR3 has 10 amino acids. CDR3 residues: CATGDNEQFF. CDR3 sequence (DNA): TGTGCCACCGGAGATAATGAGCAGTTCTTC.

The J gene is TRBJ2-5, the V gene TRBV4-1, with no clear D. V lost 2 bases and J 2 bases, leaving 0 bases between the germline ends. The CDR3 contains 11 residues. The germline gives CDR1 MGHRA, CDR2 YSYEKL. CDR3 sequence reads: CASSQQETQYF. DNA for the CDR3: TGCGCCAGCAGCCAACAAGAGACCCAGTACTTC.

The CDR3: CASSLETNTEAFF. The CDR3 coding sequence is TGTGCCAGCAGCTTAGAAACGAACACTGAAGCTTTCTTT. The chain combines TRBV7-9 with TRBJ1-1; D call uncertain. The V end lost 1 base, the J end lost 1 base, and 4 bases lay between the germline ends. From germline, CDR1 is SEHNR and CDR2 FQNEAQ (reference sequence). This CDR3 spans 13 amino acids.

This clone has a single count. The V gene is TRBV13, the J gene TRBJ2-5, with D tentatively TRBD1 (6 bases). Germline CDR1 reads PRHDT; CDR2 reads FYEKMQ (reference sequence). V lost 2 bases to trimming and J lost 2 bases, with 6 bases between them. CDR3 length equals 13 residues. The CDR3 DNA reads TGTGCCAGCAGCTTAAGGGGGCAAGAGACCCAGTACTTC. As protein: CASSLRGQETQYF. The full variable domain, its missing parts supplied by reference TRBV13 and TRBJ2-5, is AAGVIQSPRHLIKEKRETATLKCYPIPRHDTVYWYQQGPGQDPQFLISFYEKMQSDKGSIPDRFSAQQFSDYHSELNMSSLELGDSALYFCASSLRGQETQYFGPGTRLLVL.

This chain connects TRBV6-5 to TRBJ1-5, with D hard to call. There are 13 residues in the CDR3. Trimming removed 6 bases at V and 2 bases at J, with 8 bases between. CDR1 and CDR2 (germline): MNHEY, SVGAGI. Written as DNA, the CDR3 is TGTGCCAGCAGGCTTATAGGCAATCAGCCCCAGCATTTT. Translation gives CASRLIGNQPQHF.